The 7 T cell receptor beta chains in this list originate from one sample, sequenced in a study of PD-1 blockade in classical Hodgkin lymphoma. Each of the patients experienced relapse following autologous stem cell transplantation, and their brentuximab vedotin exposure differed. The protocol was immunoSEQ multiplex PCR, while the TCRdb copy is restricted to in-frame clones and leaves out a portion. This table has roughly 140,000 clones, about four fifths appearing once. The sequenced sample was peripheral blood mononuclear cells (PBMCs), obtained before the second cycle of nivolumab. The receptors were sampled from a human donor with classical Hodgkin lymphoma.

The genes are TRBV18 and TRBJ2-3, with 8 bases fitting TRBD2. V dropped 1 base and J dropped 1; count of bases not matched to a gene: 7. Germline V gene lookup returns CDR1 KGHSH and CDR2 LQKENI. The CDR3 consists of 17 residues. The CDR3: CASSPLALAVGTDTQYF. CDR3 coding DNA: TGTGCCAGCTCACCACTAGCACTAGCGGTTGGCACAGATACGCAGTATTTT.

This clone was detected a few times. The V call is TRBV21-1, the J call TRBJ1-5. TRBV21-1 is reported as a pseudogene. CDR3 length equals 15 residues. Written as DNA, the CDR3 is TGTGCCAGCAGCGCCCACCCGTTTCTCAATCAGCCCCAGCATTTT. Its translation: CASSAHPFLNQPQHF.

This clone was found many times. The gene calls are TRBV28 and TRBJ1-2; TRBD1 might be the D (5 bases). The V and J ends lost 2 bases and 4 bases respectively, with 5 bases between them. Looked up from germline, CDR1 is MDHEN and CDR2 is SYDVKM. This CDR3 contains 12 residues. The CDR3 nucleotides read TGTGCCAGCAGTTTAAGGGGCTATGGCTACACCTTC. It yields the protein CASSLRGYGYTF.

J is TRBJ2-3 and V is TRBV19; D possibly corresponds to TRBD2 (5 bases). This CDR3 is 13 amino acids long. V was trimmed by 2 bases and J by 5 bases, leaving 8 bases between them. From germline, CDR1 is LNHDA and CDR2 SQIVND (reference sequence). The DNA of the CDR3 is TGTGCCAGTAGTATAAGCCGGGGAGATACGCAGTATTTT. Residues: CASSISRGDTQYF.

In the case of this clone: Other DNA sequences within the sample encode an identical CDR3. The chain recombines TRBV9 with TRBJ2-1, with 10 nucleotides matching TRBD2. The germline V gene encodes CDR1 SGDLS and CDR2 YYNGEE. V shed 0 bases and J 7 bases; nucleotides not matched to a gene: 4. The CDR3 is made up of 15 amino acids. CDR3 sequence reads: CASSVGLAGVNEQFF. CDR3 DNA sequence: TGTGCCAGCAGCGTAGGGCTAGCGGGAGTGAATGAGCAGTTCTTC.

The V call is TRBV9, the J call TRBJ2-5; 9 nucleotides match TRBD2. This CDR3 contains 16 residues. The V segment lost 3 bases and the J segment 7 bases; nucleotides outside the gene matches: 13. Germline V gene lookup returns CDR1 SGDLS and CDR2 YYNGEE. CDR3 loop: CASSATSGTSIGTQYF. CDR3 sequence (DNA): TGTGCCAGCAGCGCCACGTCCGGGACTAGCATCGGGACCCAGTACTTC.

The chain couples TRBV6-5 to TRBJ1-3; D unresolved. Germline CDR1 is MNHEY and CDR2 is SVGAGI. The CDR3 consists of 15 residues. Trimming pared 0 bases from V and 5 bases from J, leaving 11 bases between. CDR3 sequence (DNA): TGTGCCAGCAGTTACTCTTCCGACCTACGAAACACCATATATTTT. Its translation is CASSYSSDLRNTIYF.